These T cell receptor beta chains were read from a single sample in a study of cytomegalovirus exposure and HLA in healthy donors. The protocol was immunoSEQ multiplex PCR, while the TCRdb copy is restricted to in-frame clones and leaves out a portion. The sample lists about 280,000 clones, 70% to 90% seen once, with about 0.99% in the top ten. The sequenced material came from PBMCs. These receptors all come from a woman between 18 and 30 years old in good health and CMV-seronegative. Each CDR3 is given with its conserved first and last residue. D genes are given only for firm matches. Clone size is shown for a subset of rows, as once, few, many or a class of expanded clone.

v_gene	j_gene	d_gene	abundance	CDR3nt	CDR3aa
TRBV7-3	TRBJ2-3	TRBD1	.	TGTGCCAGCAGCTCGACAGGGGGCGCTGTCGATACGCAGTATTTT	CASSSTGGAVDTQYF
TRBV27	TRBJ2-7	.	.	TGTGCCAGCAGTTTATACGAGGGCCCCTACGAGCAGTACTTC	CASSLYEGPYEQYF
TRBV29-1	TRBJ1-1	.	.	TGCAGCGTTCAGATCCAACCAGGGTCTGAAGCTTTCTTT	CSVQIQPGSEAFF
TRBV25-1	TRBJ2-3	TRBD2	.	TGTGCCGGAAAATCGGGGGGGAAAGATACGCAGTATTTT	CAGKSGGKDTQYF
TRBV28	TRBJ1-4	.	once	TGTGCCAGCAGGACTATAAGGGAGTGGACTAATGAAAAACTGTTTTTT	CASRTIREWTNEKLFF
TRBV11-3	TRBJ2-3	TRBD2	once	TGTGCCAGCAGCCTCGGGACTAGCGGGAGGGCTATCGGAGATACGCAGTATTTT	CASSLGTSGRAIGDTQYF
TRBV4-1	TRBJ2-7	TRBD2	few	TGCGCCAGCAGCCGGGCCGGGGGGGAGCAGTACTTC	CASSRAGGEQYF
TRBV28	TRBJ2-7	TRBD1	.	TGTGCCAGCTCCCACGGACAGGCTCCCTACGAGCAGTACTTC	CASSHGQAPYEQYF
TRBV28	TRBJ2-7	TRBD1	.	TGTGCCAGCAGAAACCCTCCGGGACAGGGCGCCCTGAATTCCTACGAGCAGTACTTC	CASRNPPGQGALNSYEQYF
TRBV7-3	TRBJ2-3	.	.	TGTGCCAGCAGCTTATACGGTGCATCTAGCACAGATACGCAGTATTTT	CASSLYGASSTDTQYF
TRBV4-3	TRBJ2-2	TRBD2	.	TGCGCCAGCAGCCAAGATCTGGCTAGCGGGAGTTTCGGGGAGCTGTTTTTT	CASSQDLASGSFGELFF
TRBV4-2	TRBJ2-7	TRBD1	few	TGTGCCAGCAGCCACCTGGGACAGACCTACGAGCAGTACTTC	CASSHLGQTYEQYF
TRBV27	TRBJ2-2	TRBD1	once	TGTGCCAGCAGTTTTTTATTGGGGACAGGGGGTGGCGGGGAGCTGTTTTTT	CASSFLLGTGGGGELFF
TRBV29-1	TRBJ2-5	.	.	TGCAGCTCAAAAGGCCCAGGGACACAGACCCAGTACTTC	CSSKGPGTQTQYF
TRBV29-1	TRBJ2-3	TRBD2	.	TGCAGCGTCGCCCCTAGCGGTTCTAGCACAGATACGCAGTATTTT	CSVAPSGSSTDTQYF
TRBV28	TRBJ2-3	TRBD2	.	TGTGCCAGCAGTTTAGTACTAGCGGGATCTAGCACAGATACGCAGTATTTT	CASSLVLAGSSTDTQYF
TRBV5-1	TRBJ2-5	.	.	TGCGCCAGCAGCCCACGTTTAAGCTCCTCGTACCAAGAGACCCAGTACTTC	CASSPRLSSSYQETQYF
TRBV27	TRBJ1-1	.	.	TGTGCCAGCAGCCGCCCGGGGGGCGGCACTGAAGCTTTCTTT	CASSRPGGGTEAFF